The 19 T cell receptor beta chains presented below share a single source sample, sequenced in a study of T cells in Graves' hyperthyroidism and ophthalmopathy. TCR beta CDR3 regions were amplified from RNA transcripts. A set of HTBI primers served as the primers for a first-round RT-PCR of the TCR CDR3. TCRdb reanalysed the multiplex PCR reads using MiXCR and keeps one entry per CDR3 protein. The sample carries around 370,000 distinct CDR3 sequences, about 18% recorded once. Sequencing was performed on blood. These TCRs come from a man between 18 and 35 years old with Graves' ophthalmopathy.

This clonotype occurred a few times. The chain links TRBV10-2 to TRBJ1-2; no firm D call. The CDR3 contains 13 residues. The germline V and J ends were trimmed by 0 bases and 5 bases, with 7 bases remaining between them. CDR1 and CDR2 (germline): WSHSY, SAAADI. CDR3 bases: TGCGCCAGCAGTGAGTCTAGTGTTTATGGCTACACCTTC. The encoded protein is CASSESSVYGYTF.

In regard to this clonotype: A much bigger clone sits one base away, suggesting this may be a read error. The rearrangement uses TRBV12-3 or TRBV12-4 and TRBJ1-1; weak D call: TRBD1 (6 bases). The CDR3 is 16 amino acids. Between the trimmed V and J ends, which lost 6 bases and 10 bases, there was a span of 27 bases. CDR3 coding DNA: TGTGCCAGCAGCCCAGAGTCCGGGACAACATTAGGTGGAGCTTTCTTT. Its protein product is CASSPESGTTLGGAFF.

For this clonotype: A clone one base away is much larger, so this may be a read error. This chain joins TRBV2 and TRBJ2-1; TRBD2 agrees at 7 bases. CDR1 is SNHLY and CDR2 is FYNNEI in the germline V gene. The V and J ends lost 8 bases and 9 bases, in that order; junction bases with no gene match: 1. This CDR3 has 10 amino acids. The CDR3, as DNA: TGTGCCAGCGGGGGGGGTGAGCAGTTCTTC. Translating gives CASGGGEQFF.

The J gene is TRBJ2-3, the V gene TRBV5-1; D ambiguous. The germline gives CDR1 SGHRS, CDR2 YFSETQ. The CDR3 length is 17 residues. V was shortened by 4 bases and J by 0 bases, with 18 bases between the two germline ends. The DNA of the CDR3 is TGCGCCAGCAGCCCTCCAACGTTTTCCCCTAGCACAGATACGCAGTATTTT. This gives the protein CASSPPTFSPSTDTQYF.

This clonotype occurred many times. The J gene is TRBJ2-5, the V gene TRBV28; TRBD1 is a possible D gene (6 bases). The CDR3 length is 15 residues. Germline V gives CDR1 MDHEN, CDR2 SYDVKM. The V end lost 5 bases, the J end lost 2 bases, and 15 bases lay between the germline ends. The CDR3, as DNA: TGTGCCAGCAGTCCACCCGTCGGACAGCAAGAGACCCAGTACTTC. This encodes CASSPPVGQQETQYF.

This clonotype appeared many times. V is TRBV7-3 and J is TRBJ1-1, with D possibly matching TRBD1 (5 bases). This CDR3 comprises 13 residues. The V and J ends lost 7 bases and 8 bases respectively, with 17 bases between them. Germline CDR1 reads SGHTA; CDR2 reads FQGTGA. CDR3 sequence (DNA): TGTGCCAGCAAGGGGACGGAGGATACAGAAGCTTTCTTT. It is translated as CASKGTEDTEAFF.

In this sample, this clonotype turned up many times. This chain links TRBV2 with TRBJ2-2, with 8 nucleotides matching TRBD2. After removal of 5 bases from V and 6 bases from J, the junction contained 14 bases not matched to a gene. The germline CDR1 and CDR2 sequences are SNHLY and FYNNEI. CDR3 length: 17 residues. CDR3 sequence: CASSPGAGGGSAGELFF. The CDR3 region has the DNA TGTGCCAGCAGTCCCGGGGCCGGCGGGGGGTCGGCCGGGGAGCTGTTTTTT. The full variable domain, its missing parts supplied by reference TRBV2 and TRBJ2-2, is EPEVTQTPSHQVTQMGQEVILRCVPISNHLYFYWYRQILGQKVEFLVSFYNNEISEKSEIFDDQFSVERPDGSNFTLKIRSTKLEDSAMYFCASSPGAGGGSAGELFFGEGSRLTVL.

This chain uses TRBV27 with TRBJ1-6; 7 bases line up with TRBD1. The CDR3 totals 15 residues. CDR1 is MNHEY and CDR2 is SMNVEV in the germline V gene (reference sequence). Germline trimming cut 6 bases from V and 2 bases from J; bases unmatched to any gene: 4. For the CDR3, the DNA is TGTGCCAGCAGGACAGGGTTCCCCTATAATTCACCCCTCCACTTT. Its translation: CASRTGFPYNSPLHF.

This rearrangement joins TRBV10-2 to TRBJ1-1, with a weak D call TRBD1 (6 bases). V lost 6 bases, J lost 3 bases, and 11 bases lay in between. This CDR3 region has 13 residues. Germline values: CDR1 WSHSY, CDR2 SAAADI. CDR3: CASRRGGDTEAFF. The DNA of the CDR3 is TGCGCCAGCAGGAGGGGGGGGGACACTGAAGCTTTCTTT.

There are many counts of this clonotype. This chain connects TRBV28 to TRBJ2-7; D possibly uses TRBD1 or TRBD2 (5 bases each). There are 15 residues in the CDR3. The germline gives CDR1 MDHEN, CDR2 SYDVKM. The V gene lost 2 bases and the J gene lost 0 bases, with 11 bases spanning the gap. DNA of the CDR3: TGTGCCAGCAGTTTAAGTCAGGGACCCTCCTACGAGCAGTACTTC. Translating gives CASSLSQGPSYEQYF. Full variable domain (outside the CDR3, taken from reference TRBV28 and TRBJ2-7): DVKVTQSSRYLVKRTGEKVFLECVQDMDHENMFWYRQDPGLGLRLIYFSYDVKMKEKGDIPEGYSVSREKKERFSLILESASTNQTSMYLCASSLSQGPSYEQYFGPGTRLTVT.

In its sample, this clonotype was seen a few times. CDR3 nucleotide sequence: TGTGCCAGCAGGCAAGGGGGGAGTAGCAATCAGCCCCAGCATTTT. The encoded protein is CASRQGGSSNQPQHF. This chain joins TRBV28 and TRBJ1-5; perhaps TRBD1 as D (6 bases). This CDR3 spans 15 amino acids. Germline V gives CDR1 MDHEN, CDR2 SYDVKM. V dropped 6 bases and J dropped 0 bases, with 12 bases sitting between them.

V is TRBV6-1 and J is TRBJ2-1; 13 nucleotides match TRBD2. The CDR3 is 15 residues long. Per the germline V gene, CDR1 is MNHNS and CDR2 is SASEGT. V gave up 7 bases and J gave up 9 bases; unmatched junction bases: 9. The CDR3 DNA reads TGTGCCAGCAACCTACTAGCGGGGGGGCGGTTTGAGCAGTTCTTC. Translation gives CASNLLAGGRFEQFF.

Only a few counts were recorded for this clonotype. This chain uses TRBV7-9 with TRBJ1-5; possibly TRBD1 for D (5 bases). Trimming pared 2 bases from V and 7 bases from J, leaving 9 bases between. This CDR3 contains 13 residues. From germline, CDR1 is SEHNR and CDR2 FQNEAQ (reference sequence). CDR3 sequence: CASSLTGPQPQHF. The CDR3, as DNA: TGTGCCAGCAGCTTAACAGGCCCGCAGCCCCAGCATTTT.

This clonotype was recorded a few times. The chain's CDR3 is CASSLVSPTNTEAFF. The CDR3 DNA is TGCGCCAGCAGCTTGGTCTCACCCACAAACACTGAAGCTTTCTTT. The rearrangement joins TRBV5-1 to TRBJ1-1; D remains ambiguous. This CDR3 comprises 15 residues. V was cut by 0 bases and J by 2 bases, with 11 bases left in between. Germline CDR1 reads SGHRS; CDR2 reads YFSETQ.

Comments on this clonotype: This could be a read error, since a much larger clone is one nucleotide away. The gene calls are TRBV3-1 and TRBJ1-1; D is undetermined. Germline values: CDR1 LGHDT, CDR2 YNNKEL (reference sequence). This CDR3 comprises 14 residues. V was shortened by 1 base and J by 8 bases, with 14 bases between the two germline ends. Here the CDR3 reads CASSQGTVRQEAFF. The DNA of the CDR3 is TGTGCCAGCAGCCAAGGAACAGTGAGGCAAGAAGCTTTCTTT.

This clonotype was counted at least ten times. V is TRBV11-3 and J is TRBJ2-2; D not resolved. V was cut by 7 bases and J by 4 bases, with 13 bases left in between. The CDR3 totals 14 residues. Germline CDR1 is SGHNT and CDR2 is YENEEA. The CDR3 DNA reads TGTGCCAGCACCCAAGATCCAGCCACCGGGGAGCTGTTTTTT. Protein sequence: CASTQDPATGELFF.

The V gene is TRBV24-1, the J gene TRBJ2-3; 9 bases are shared with TRBD2. This CDR3 spans 17 amino acids. V shed 2 bases and J 1 base; nucleotides not matched to a gene: 6. CDR1 and CDR2 from the germline V gene are KGHDR and SFDVKD. CDR3 sequence: CATSDSRRGGGTDTQYF. The CDR3 DNA reads TGTGCCACCAGTGATTCTAGGCGGGGGGGCGGCACAGATACGCAGTATTTT.

The chain links TRBV7-6 to TRBJ2-6; 7 nucleotides line up with TRBD1. The V segment lost 5 bases and the J segment 0 bases; nucleotides outside the gene matches: 4. The V gene's germline CDR1 is SGHVS and CDR2 FNYEAQ. CDR3 length: 16 residues. In nucleotides, the CDR3 is TGTGCCAGCAGCCAAACAGGGGACTCTGGGGCCAACGTCCTGACTTTC. Its protein product is CASSQTGDSGANVLTF.

This clonotype was picked up many times. The chain employs TRBV7-9 and TRBJ2-7; D remains unclear. The length of the CDR3 is 16 residues. Germline V CDR1 and CDR2: SEHNR, FQNEAQ (reference sequence). The V end lost 4 bases, the J end lost 0 bases, and 16 bases lay between the germline ends. This CDR3 reads CASSSPQEISSYEQYF. The CDR3 nucleotides read TGTGCCAGCAGCTCACCACAAGAAATAAGCTCCTACGAGCAGTACTTC.